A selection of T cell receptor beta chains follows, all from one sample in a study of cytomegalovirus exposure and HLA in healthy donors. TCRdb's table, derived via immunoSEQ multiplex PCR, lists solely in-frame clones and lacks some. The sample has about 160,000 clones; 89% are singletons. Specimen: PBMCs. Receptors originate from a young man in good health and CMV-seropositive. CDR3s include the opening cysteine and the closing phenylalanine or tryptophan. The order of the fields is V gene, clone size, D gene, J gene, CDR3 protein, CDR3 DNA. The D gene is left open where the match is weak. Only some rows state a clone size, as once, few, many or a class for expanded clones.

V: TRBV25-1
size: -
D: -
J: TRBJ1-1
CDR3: CASSETGGNTEAFF
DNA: TGTGCCAGCAGTGAGACAGGAGGGAACACTGAAGCTTTCTTT

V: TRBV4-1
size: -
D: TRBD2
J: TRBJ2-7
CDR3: CASSQPTSGNNEQYF
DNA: TGCGCCAGCAGCCAGCCAACTAGCGGGAACAACGAGCAGTACTTC

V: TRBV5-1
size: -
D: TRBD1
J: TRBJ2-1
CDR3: CASSLGQGHNEQFF
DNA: TGCGCCAGCAGCTTGGGACAGGGGCACAATGAGCAGTTCTTC

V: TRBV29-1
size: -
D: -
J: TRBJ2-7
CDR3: CSVGLSLEGRPEQYF
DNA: TGCAGCGTGGGCCTGAGCTTGGAGGGGCGTCCCGAGCAGTACTTC

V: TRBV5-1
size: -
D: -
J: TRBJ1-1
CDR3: CASSFSGQNTEAFF
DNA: TGCGCCAGCAGCTTTTCGGGACAGAACACTGAAGCTTTCTTT

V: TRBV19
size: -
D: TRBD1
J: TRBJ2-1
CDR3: CASSLGTATTEQFF
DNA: TGTGCCAGTAGTCTCGGGACAGCGACGACTGAGCAGTTCTTC

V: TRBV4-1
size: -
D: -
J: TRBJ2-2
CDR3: CASSQDRTTGIANTGELFF
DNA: TGCGCCAGCAGCCAAGACAGGACTACAGGTATTGCGAACACCGGGGAGCTGTTTTTT

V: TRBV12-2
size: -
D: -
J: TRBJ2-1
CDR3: CASRPRGGEQFF
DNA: TGTGCAAGTCGCCCACGCGGGGGTGAGCAGTTCTTC

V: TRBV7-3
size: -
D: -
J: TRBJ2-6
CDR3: CASSPAGANSGANVLTF
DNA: TGTGCCAGCAGTCCCGCAGGGGCAAACTCTGGGGCCAACGTCCTGACTTTC

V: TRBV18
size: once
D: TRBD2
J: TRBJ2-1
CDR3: CASSPTGGYNEQFF
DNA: TGTGCCAGCTCACCCACGGGAGGCTACAATGAGCAGTTCTTC

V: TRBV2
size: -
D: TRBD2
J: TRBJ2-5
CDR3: CASSVSSARAGQETQYF
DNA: TGTGCCAGCAGTGTCTCTTCCGCGAGAGCGGGGCAAGAGACCCAGTACTTC